The next 11 T cell receptor beta chains were all read from a single sample in a study of cytomegalovirus exposure and HLA in healthy donors. PCR amplification relied on 60 Vbeta primers (plus 13 Jbeta primers). Clones were sequenced by immunoSEQ multiplex PCR, and TCRdb holds only the in-frame ones, with some missing. The sample has around 80,000 clones, around 70% seen once; the top ten hold about 9%. Sample: PBMCs. These receptor sequences come from a man in his forties in good health and CMV-seropositive.

DNA of the CDR3: TGTGCCAGCAGCTTAACGGGGACCGGGGAGCTGTTTTTT. Its translation: CASSLTGTGELFF. V usage is TRBV7-7 and J usage is TRBJ2-2, with D possibly being TRBD2 (5 bases). Germline CDR1 is SSHAT and CDR2 is FNYEAQ (reference sequence). The CDR3 contains 13 residues. Trimming stripped 2 bases from V and 5 bases from J, with 6 bases between.

This clone appeared a single time. V and J are TRBV27 and TRBJ1-2, with D maybe TRBD1 (6 bases). V lost 2 bases, J lost 3 bases, and 10 bases lay in between. Germline-derived CDR1 and CDR2 are MNHEY and SMNVEV (reference sequence). The CDR3 is made up of 14 amino acids. CDR3 coding DNA: TGTGCCAGCAGTTTACGGGGGGGCCACTATGGCTACACCTTC. Translated, it gives CASSLRGGHYGYTF.

This clone was counted between two and nine times. The chain recombines TRBV6-1 with TRBJ2-3; 8 bases match TRBD1. Germline V gene lookup returns CDR1 MNHNS and CDR2 SASEGT. The CDR3 length is 15 residues. With 2 bases clipped from V and 4 bases from J, the junction kept 5 bases outside the gene matches. The CDR3 DNA reads as TGTGCCAGCAGTGAACAGGACAGGGACTCAGATACGCAGTATTTT. It specifies CASSEQDRDSDTQYF.

The gene calls are TRBV27 and TRBJ1-2, with 7 bases identical to TRBD1. The CDR3 length is 13 residues. J was trimmed by 4 bases and V by 5 bases; bases with no gene match: 4. The germline CDR1 and CDR2 sequences are MNHEY and SMNVEV (reference sequence). This chain's CDR3 is CASSRQGTYGYTF. The CDR3 coding sequence is TGTGCCAGCAGTCGACAGGGAACCTATGGCTACACCTTC.

The chain links TRBV30 to TRBJ2-1, with D possibly being TRBD2 (5 bases). The CDR3 contains 16 residues. In germline, CDR1 is GTSNPN, CDR2 SVGIG (reference sequence). V was cut by 1 base and J by 0 bases, with 13 bases left in between. The CDR3 DNA sequence: TGTGCCTGGAGTGGGGCTAGCCGGAGCTCCTACAATGAGCAGTTCTTC. Encoded protein: CAWSGASRSSYNEQFF.

This clone was recorded a few times. This sequence joins TRBV25-1 and TRBJ2-7; D is ambiguous. Germline loops: CDR1 MGHDK, CDR2 SYGVNS. V lost 0 bases, J lost 0 bases, and 6 bases lay in between. The CDR3 consists of 14 residues. The CDR3 nucleotides are TGTGCCAGCAGTGAATACTCCGGCTCCTACGAGCAGTACTTC. Encoded protein: CASSEYSGSYEQYF.

This chain connects TRBV6-5 to TRBJ2-1, with a possible D match to TRBD1 (6 bases). Germline loops: CDR1 MNHEY, CDR2 SVGAGI. The CDR3 totals 11 residues. The V and J ends lost 6 bases and 12 bases respectively, with 12 bases between them. CDR3 protein: CASSQQGWQFF. CDR3 sequence (DNA): TGTGCCAGCAGCCAACAGGGTTGGCAGTTCTTC.

The gene calls are TRBV7-2 and TRBJ1-2; 7 bases line up with TRBD1. CDR1 and CDR2 (germline): SGHTA, FQGNSA. Trimming cost V 3 bases and J 4 bases; bases outside gene matches: 8. This CDR3 is 15 amino acids long. CDR3 protein: CASSFPGGFIYGYTF. The CDR3 DNA follows: TGTGCCAGCAGCTTCCCAGGGGGGTTCATCTATGGCTACACCTTC.

The CDR3 region is CASSQTQGASEAFF. CDR3 in DNA: TGTGCCAGCAGCCAAACACAGGGGGCCTCTGAAGCTTTCTTT. The rearrangement joins TRBV7-2 to TRBJ1-1, with 9 positions matching TRBD1. CDR3 length equals 14 residues. The germline V gene encodes CDR1 SGHTA and CDR2 FQGNSA. Trimming took 5 bases from V and 6 from J; bases not matched to a gene: 7.

V usage is TRBV30 and J usage is TRBJ2-2, with D possibly matching TRBD1 (6 bases). The V gene's germline CDR1 is GTSNPN and CDR2 SVGIG (reference sequence). There are 11 residues in the CDR3. Trimming removed 4 bases at V and 6 bases at J, with 6 bases between. The CDR3 region is CAWKGAGELFF. CDR3 coding DNA: TGTGCCTGGAAGGGGGCCGGGGAGCTGTTTTTT.

This rearrangement joins TRBV15 to TRBJ2-7, with TRBD1 identical over 9 bases. The CDR3 loop spans 14 amino acids. J gave up 4 bases and V 3 bases, and 4 bases lay outside the gene matches. Germline CDR1 and CDR2: LNHNV and YYDKDF (reference sequence). The DNA of the CDR3 is TGTGCCACCAGCAGGGACAGGGGTATTTACGAGCAGTACTTC. Translating gives CATSRDRGIYEQYF.